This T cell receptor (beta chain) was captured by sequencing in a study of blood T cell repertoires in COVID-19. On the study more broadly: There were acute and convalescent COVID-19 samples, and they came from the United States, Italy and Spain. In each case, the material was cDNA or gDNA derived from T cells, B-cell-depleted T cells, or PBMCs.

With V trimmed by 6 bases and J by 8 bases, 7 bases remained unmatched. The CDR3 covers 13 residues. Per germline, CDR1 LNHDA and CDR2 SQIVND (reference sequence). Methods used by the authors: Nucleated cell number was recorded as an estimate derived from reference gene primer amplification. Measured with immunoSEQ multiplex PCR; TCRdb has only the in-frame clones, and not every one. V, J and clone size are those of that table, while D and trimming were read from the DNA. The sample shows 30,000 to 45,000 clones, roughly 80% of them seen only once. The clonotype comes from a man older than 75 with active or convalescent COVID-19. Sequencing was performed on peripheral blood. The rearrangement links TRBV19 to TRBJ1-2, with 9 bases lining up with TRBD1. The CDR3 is CASRSRDRVGYTF. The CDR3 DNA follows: TGTGCCAGTAGATCCCGGGACAGGGTCGGCTACACCTTC.